These 28 T cell receptor beta chains were sequenced from one sample in a study of tumor and adjacent non-tumor tissue in lung cancer. A modified ARM-PCR protocol with three rounds of nested PCR amplified TCRbeta. TCRdb itself ran the multiplex PCR reads through MiXCR, one entry per CDR3 protein. The repertoire holds 70,000 to 90,000 distinct CDR3 sequences, with approximately 71% as singletons. The template was RNA from unsorted bulk tissue. More than 3 cm separated this lung sample from the edge of the tumor. The sample taken for sequencing was distant non-tumor lung tissue. The receptors were sampled from a woman aged 45 to 65 with non-small cell lung cancer.

A note on this clonotype: A much larger clone differs by one base, so this may be a read error. V usage is TRBV5-4 and J usage is TRBJ1-1; TRBD1 might be the D (5 bases). The CDR3 runs to 15 residues. Germline CDR1 reads SGHNT; CDR2 reads YYREEE (reference sequence). The DNA of the CDR3 is TGTGCCAGCAGCTTGTCAGCAGGGCTGAACATTGAAGCTTTCTTT. Translation gives CASSLSAGLNIEAFF.

Comment on this clonotype: The CDR3 ends on some other residue instead of the conserved phenylalanine or tryptophan, so this is likely a read error. The DNA is omitted, as the CDR3 cannot be located on it reliably, and the CDR3 follows TCRdb's listing. This chain links TRBV20-1 with TRBJ2-2; the D call in the table, TRBD2, was not verified against the DNA. Germline V gene sequence: CDR1 DFQATT, CDR2 SNEGSKA (reference sequence). The CDR3 is 16 amino acids in total, end residues counted. CDR3: CSARQTSGTVTGEMFL.

The CDR3 DNA reads TGTGCCTGCACCCACTCAGGCAGGGCGACCAAAAACATTCAGTACTTC. It translates to CACTHSGRATKNIQYF. J is TRBJ2-4 and V is TRBV11-1; D is perhaps TRBD1 (5 bases). This CDR3 has 16 residues. V lost 11 bases and J 2 bases, leaving 22 bases between the germline ends. CDR1 SGHAT and CDR2 FQDESV come from the germline V gene (reference sequence).

This clonotype has just one count. A much bigger clone sits one base away, suggesting this may be a read error. The chain joins TRBV5-6 to TRBJ2-7, with 10 bases aligning to TRBD1. CDR1 is SGHDT and CDR2 is YYEEEE in the germline V gene. The CDR3 is 15 residues long. The CDR3 DNA sequence: TGTGCCAGCAACTTGGCTGGACAGGGGGTCTACGAGCAGTACTTC. Its protein product is CASNLAGQGVYEQYF. The full variable domain, rest sourced from reference TRBV5-6 and TRBJ2-7, is DAGVTQSPTHLIKTRGQQVTLRCSPKSGHDTVSWYQQALGQGPQFIFQYYEEEERQRGNFPDRFSGHQFPNYSSELNVNALLLGDSALYLCASNLAGQGVYEQYFGPGTRLTVT.

This clonotype came up once. V and J are TRBV6-6 and TRBJ1-1; D remains ambiguous. Per germline, CDR1 MNHNY and CDR2 SVGAGI (reference sequence). This CDR3 is built from 15 residues. Trimming shortened V by 9 bases and J by 3 bases, and 20 bases separated the two germline ends. CDR3 DNA: TGTGCCAGGACACCTGGAGGGCAGGCAGACACTGAAGCTTTCTTT. It is translated as CARTPGGQADTEAFF.

Of note for this clonotype: This is likely a read error, given that the CDR3 carries no conserved phenylalanine or tryptophan at its end. DNA for the CDR3: TGTGTCAGCAGTCTACGTAGCTATCAGCCCCAGCATCTT. The encoded protein is CVSSLRSYQPQHL. This chain connects TRBV12-3 or TRBV12-4 to TRBJ1-5; D gene unclear. The length of the CDR3 is 13 residues.

With respect to this clonotype: Possible read error: a much larger clone is one base away. J is TRBJ2-1 and V is TRBV6-1; 10 bases agree with TRBD1. CDR1 MNHNS and CDR2 SASEGT come from the germline V gene. The CDR3 loop spans 16 amino acids. CDR3 DNA: TGTGTCAGCAGTATTGAGGGGACAGGGGTGGGGAATGAGCAGTTCTTC. Its protein is CVSSIEGTGVGNEQFF.

This clonotype appeared a few times. This sequence joins TRBV28 and TRBJ1-2; D is ambiguous. The V end was cut by 2 bases, the J end by 3 bases, with 19 bases between. Germline V gene sequence: CDR1 MDHEN, CDR2 SYDVKM. The length of the CDR3 is 17 residues. The DNA for the CDR3 is TGTGCCAGCAGTTTAGTGGGGATATTCTCAGGAGACTATGGCTACACCTTC. It yields the protein CASSLVGIFSGDYGYTF.

Of note for this clonotype: Compared with germline, one end of the junction differs, possibly owing to a read error. The rearrangement joins TRBV20-1 to TRBJ2-5; D ambiguous. Germline CDR1 and CDR2: DFQATT and SNEGSKA (reference sequence). The CDR3 is made up of 12 amino acids. The CDR3 nucleotides are TGCGGTGCTAACTCGAACAAGGAGACCCAGCATTTC. Protein product: CGANSNKETQHF.

Concerning this clonotype itself: A much larger clone lies a single base off, so this may be a read error. J is TRBJ1-2 and V is TRBV28; D is undetermined. This CDR3 has 13 residues. Germline CDR1 MDHEN, CDR2 SYDVKM. CDR3 DNA: TGTGCCTGCAGCGCCGCGGGGAGGTATGGCTACACCTTC. Translating it yields CACSAAGRYGYTF.

The J gene is TRBJ2-3, the V gene TRBV11-1; TRBD2 is a possible D gene (5 bases). The germline gives CDR1 SGHAT, CDR2 FQDESV (reference sequence). CDR3 length: 14 amino acids. CDR3 in DNA: TGTACCAACAGCTTAGCGACTGGGACAGATACGCAGTATTTT. Its translation is CTNSLATGTDTQYF.

This clonotype was observed a handful of times. This could be a read error, since a much larger clone is one nucleotide away. The J gene is TRBJ1-2, the V gene TRBV6-5; D gene ambiguous. CDR3 length: 14 amino acids. In germline, CDR1 is MNHEY, CDR2 SVGAGI. In nucleotides, the CDR3 is TGTGCCAGCAGTTACTCCGGCACTAACAATGGCTACACCTTC. Its translation is CASSYSGTNNGYTF.

This clonotype was observed a handful of times. At one of its ends the junction is not consistent with the germline gene, which may arise from a read error. This chain uses TRBV14 with TRBJ1-1; D is unclear. CDR3 size: 16 residues. Germline CDR1 reads SGHDN; CDR2 reads FVKESK. The CDR3 nucleotides are TGTGCCAGCAGCCGGTGGGTGGGCAGCCTGAACACTGAAGATTTCTTT. Its protein product is CASSRWVGSLNTEDFF.

Turning to this clonotype: At one end the junction does not follow the germline gene, possibly because of a read error. The rearrangement links TRBV4-3 to TRBJ2-1, with 11 bases matching TRBD2. CDR1 is LGHNA and CDR2 is YSLEER in the germline V gene. CDR3 length: 15 amino acids. CDR3 residues: CASSQIAGGVNEKFF. The CDR3 coding sequence is TGTGCCAGCAGCCAGATAGCGGGAGGGGTCAATGAGAAGTTCTTC.

With regard to this clonotype: At one end, the junction sequence differs from germline, possibly due to a read error. This rearrangement joins TRBV12-3 or TRBV12-4 to TRBJ1-6, with TRBD1 as a possible D gene (5 bases). The CDR3 contains 14 residues. CDR3 residues: CAISLSGTNSPLHF. The CDR3 coding sequence is TGTGCCATCAGTTTATCGGGGACTAATTCACCCCTCCACTTT.

With respect to this clonotype: With a much larger clone just one base away, this may be a read error. The rearrangement uses TRBV20-1 and TRBJ1-6, with TRBD1 as a possible D gene (5 bases). CDR3 length equals 16 residues. Germline V gives CDR1 DFQATT, CDR2 SNEGSKA (reference sequence). CDR3: CSARYYDRGDNSPFHF. The CDR3 DNA sequence: TGCAGTGCTAGATACTACGACCGGGGCGATAATTCACCCTTCCACTTT.

About this clonotype: This may arise from a read error, as a much more abundant clone is one base away. This rearrangement joins TRBV4-1 to TRBJ2-1, with TRBD1 identical over 8 bases. CDR1 and CDR2 from the germline V gene are MGHRA and YSYEKL. This CDR3 has 15 residues. In nucleotides, the CDR3 is TGCGCCAGCAGCCCGCAGGGGGCCCTATACAATGAGCAGTTATTC. Its protein product is CASSPQGALYNEQLF.

This chain links TRBV29-1 with TRBJ1-5; 7 bases match TRBD1. Germline V gives CDR1 SQVTM, CDR2 ANQGSEA. There are 14 residues in the CDR3. Here the CDR3 reads CGVATTGVRQPQHF. The CDR3 DNA follows: TGCGGTGTAGCTACTACAGGGGTACGGCAGCCCCAGCATTTT.

Note on this clonotype: Germline and junction disagree at one end, which may indicate a read error. This chain connects TRBV24-1 to TRBJ2-2; 10 bases line up with TRBD1. Germline V gives CDR1 KGHDR, CDR2 SFDVKD. The CDR3 contains 15 residues. CDR3 nucleotide sequence: TGTGCCACCAGTGATTTAACAGGGGGGACAGGGGAGCCGTTTTTT. It encodes CATSDLTGGTGEPFF.

The gene calls are TRBV6-5 and TRBJ1-1; tentative D call: TRBD1 (5 bases). Between the trimmed V and J ends, which lost 6 bases and 13 bases, there was a span of 24 bases. In germline, CDR1 is MNHEY, CDR2 SVGAGI. This CDR3 is built from 14 residues. For the CDR3, the DNA is TGTGCCAGCAGCCGTGACAGAGTGGACACTGATGATTTCTTT. It yields the protein CASSRDRVDTDDFF.

The table lists this clonotype with a count of one. A read error may produce the germline difference seen at one junction end. This chain uses TRBV20-1 with TRBJ2-1, with D possibly being TRBD2 (5 bases). Germline CDR1 DFQATT, CDR2 SNEGSKA (reference sequence). The CDR3 has 15 residues. The CDR3 DNA reads as TGCAGTGGTAGAGATCGGCGGGTTTTGGTCAATGAGCAGTTCTTC. Its protein product is CSGRDRRVLVNEQFF.

With respect to this clonotype: This sequence may be a read error, since a much larger clone differs from it by one base. The chain is built from TRBV29-1 and TRBJ2-4; 9 bases fit TRBD1. Unmatched junction bases numbered 16, after V lost 6 bases and J lost 10 bases. Germline CDR1 reads SQVTM; CDR2 reads ANQGSEA. This CDR3 is 15 amino acids long. The CDR3 here is CSVQGSGQGGGIQYF. The CDR3 DNA reads TGCAGCGTACAAGGATCGGGACAGGGAGGTGGGATTCAGTACTTC.

With regard to this clonotype: Relative to the germline gene, one junction end is altered; a read error may explain this. J is TRBJ2-1 and V is TRBV5-1; D possibly corresponds to TRBD1 (6 bases). This CDR3 is 13 amino acids long. The germline CDR1 and CDR2 sequences are SGHRS and YFSETQ. The chain's CDR3 is CASGLARGNEQFF. The CDR3 coding sequence is TGCGCCAGCGGCTTGGCTAGGGGGAATGAGCAGTTCTTC.

This clonotype came up once. At one of its ends the junction is not consistent with the germline gene, which may arise from a read error. The V gene is TRBV29-1, the J gene TRBJ2-1; D may be TRBD1 (9 bases). This CDR3 comprises 15 residues. Germline assignment: CDR1 SQVTM and CDR2 ANQGSEA. CDR3 loop: CSVHRGREVWNEQFF. The CDR3 DNA reads as TGCAGCGTACACAGGGGGCGGGAGGTTTGGAATGAGCAATTCTTC.

Regarding this clonotype: One end of the junction is discordant with germline, which a read error may explain. The chain carries TRBV20-1 and TRBJ2-7; TRBD1 matches 9 bases. Germline lookup yields CDR1 DFQATT and CDR2 SNEGSKA (reference sequence). This CDR3 is 17 amino acids long. The CDR3 reads CSAAPEDRGPRSYEQYF. The CDR3, as DNA: TGCAGTGCTGCCCCCGAGGACAGGGGACCTCGTTCCTACGAGCAATATTTC.

As to this clonotype: Given a much more abundant clone one base away, this may be a read error. The rearrangement uses TRBV20-1 and TRBJ2-1, with D possibly matching TRBD2 (5 bases). In germline, CDR1 is DFQATT, CDR2 SNEGSKA (reference sequence). There are 15 residues in the CDR3. The CDR3 region is CSTRSVERAANEQFF. The CDR3 bases are TGCAGTACTAGAAGTGTCGAGAGGGCCGCCAATGAGCAGTTCTTC.

Worth noting for this clonotype: As the CDR3 is not closed by the conserved phenylalanine or tryptophan, this likely results from a read error. It is unclear where the CDR3 begins or ends on the DNA, so no DNA is shown, and the CDR3 is as TCRdb lists it. This chain uses TRBV20-1 with TRBJ2-1. Germline V gives CDR1 DFQATT, CDR2 SNEGSKA (reference sequence). The CDR3 comprises 12 residues, both ends counted. The CDR3 here is CRATLTYNEQFY.

This clonotype was seen a single time. No conserved phenylalanine or tryptophan ends this CDR3, so it is likely a read error. The V and J genes are TRBV6-1 and TRBJ1-5, with a possible D match to TRBD1 (5 bases). The CDR3 is 15 amino acids. Germline assignment: CDR1 MNHNS and CDR2 SASEGT. CDR3 nucleotide sequence: TGTGCCAGCAGTGAAGTGGAGGGGTCAGATCAGTCCCAGCATGTT. This sequence encodes CASSEVEGSDQSQHV.